A selection of T cell receptor beta chains follows, all from one sample in a study of beta chain features in type 1 diabetes. Sequenced by immunoSEQ multiplex PCR; TCRdb stores in-frame clones only, minus some. Among more than 300,000 clones listed, about 16% were seen once. Sample: naive CD4+ T cells from blood. These receptors originate from a woman between 18 and 30 years old in good health. Both conserved end residues are part of each CDR3. D genes are given only for firm matches. A row's size may be missing; if present it is once, few, many or a size class.

J gene	clone size	D gene	V gene	CDR3 DNA	CDR3 protein
TRBJ2-3	.	.	TRBV5-1	TGCGCCAGCAGCTTGGTAGGCGGAGATACGCAGTATTTT	CASSLVGGDTQYF
TRBJ2-2	.	.	TRBV27	TGTGCCAGCCAGGGGACCGGGGAGCTGTTTTTT	CASQGTGELFF
TRBJ2-1	.	.	TRBV4-3	TGCGCCAGCAGCTCTGCGCGGAGCTCCTACAATGAGCAGTTCTTC	CASSSARSSYNEQFF
TRBJ2-1	.	TRBD2	TRBV5-1	TGCGCCAGCAGCCCCCCTGGAGCGGGAGCCCCCCGCAATGAGCAGTTCTTC	CASSPPGAGAPRNEQFF
TRBJ2-7	.	TRBD1	TRBV5-1	TGCGCCAGCAGCTTGGAGATGCCAGGGGGCTACGAGCAGTACTTC	CASSLEMPGGYEQYF
TRBJ2-1	.	TRBD2	TRBV7-2	TGTGCCAGCAGCTTAGGAGCGGGAGGGGACTCGGAGCAGTTCTTC	CASSLGAGGDSEQFF
TRBJ1-1	few	TRBD1	TRBV2	TGTGCCACGGCCCAAAAAGGGGGCTGGCCTGAAGCTTTCTTT	CATAQKGGWPEAFF
TRBJ2-1	.	TRBD1	TRBV5-1	TGCGCCAGCAGCTTGGGACAGGGCGGCGATGAGCAGTTCTTC	CASSLGQGGDEQFF
TRBJ2-7	few	TRBD1	TRBV15	TGTGCCACCAGCAGAGCAGTGGGGACAGGGGTTTTTGGCGAGCAGTACTTC	CATSRAVGTGVFGEQYF
TRBJ2-1	few	.	TRBV27	TGTGCCAGCAGTTGGCCTAGCACCGATGAGCAGTTCTTC	CASSWPSTDEQFF
TRBJ1-1	.	.	TRBV30	TGTGCCTGGAGGGGGCATATGAACACTGAAGCTTTCTTT	CAWRGHMNTEAFF
TRBJ2-3	few	.	TRBV5-4	TGTGCCAGCAGCTTGTCTGACAAACGCACAGATACGCAGTATTTT	CASSLSDKRTDTQYF
TRBJ2-7	few	.	TRBV20-1	TGCAGTGCTAGAGCTTACTACGAGCAGTACTTC	CSARAYYEQYF
TRBJ2-7	.	.	TRBV28	TGTGCCAGCAGCCTCGAGGTCGCCGAGCAGTACTTC	CASSLEVAEQYF
TRBJ2-3	few	.	TRBV7-9	TGTGCCAGCAGCTTAAGGCGGAATCCCACAGATACGCAGTATTTT	CASSLRRNPTDTQYF
TRBJ1-4	.	.	TRBV28	TGTGCCAGCAACCCCGGGGGGTTTGAAAAACTGTTTTTT	CASNPGGFEKLFF
TRBJ2-3	.	TRBD2	TRBV6-1	TGTGCCAGCGCGGGAGCAGATACGCAGTATTTT	CASAGADTQYF
TRBJ2-1	few	.	TRBV7-2	TGTGCCAGCAGCTTAGTTCCCAGTGGGGCCCAGCATGAGCAGTTCTTC	CASSLVPSGAQHEQFF
TRBJ2-1	.	TRBD2	TRBV27	TGTGCCACCCGGACTAGCGGAAAAGACAATGAGCAGTTCTTC	CATRTSGKDNEQFF
TRBJ2-5	.	.	TRBV27	TGTGCCAGCGGACTTCTCCAAGAGACCCAGTACTTC	CASGLLQETQYF
TRBJ2-1	few	TRBD2	TRBV30	TGTGCCTGGAGTAATTTAGGTCAACTAGCGGCCTACAATGAGCAGTTCTTC	CAWSNLGQLAAYNEQFF
TRBJ2-6	.	.	TRBV6-4	TGTGCCAGCAGCGGGTCGTCAGGGGCCAACGTCCTGACTTTC	CASSGSSGANVLTF
TRBJ1-1	.	TRBD1	TRBV27	TGTGCCAGCAGTTGGAACAGACAGGGGACTGAAGCTTTCTTT	CASSWNRQGTEAFF
TRBJ2-1	few	TRBD2	TRBV5-6	TGTGCCAGCAGCGCGGGACTAGCGGACTACAATGAGCAGTTCTTC	CASSAGLADYNEQFF
TRBJ2-1	few	.	TRBV5-1	TGCGCCAGCAGCTTGGATGCGGGAACGGGCCACAATGAGCAGTTCTTC	CASSLDAGTGHNEQFF
TRBJ2-5	.	.	TRBV28	TGTGCCAGCAGTTCGGGCGGGGTTGACTGGGAGACCCAGTACTTC	CASSSGGVDWETQYF
TRBJ1-2	few	.	TRBV7-9	TGTGCCAGCAGCTCGGGGGGACGGTCCCCAAGTGGCTACACCTTC	CASSSGGRSPSGYTF
TRBJ1-5	.	.	TRBV28	TGTGCCAGCAGTTTGGGGGGTAGCAATCAGCCCCAGCATTTT	CASSLGGSNQPQHF
TRBJ2-7	.	TRBD2	TRBV2	TGTGCCAGCAGTAGGACTAGCGGGAGCTACGAGCAGTACTTC	CASSRTSGSYEQYF
TRBJ2-1	.	TRBD2	TRBV7-3	TGTGCCAGCAGCCCGGAGCGGGGTTCCTACAATGAGCAGTTCTTC	CASSPERGSYNEQFF
TRBJ2-7	.	TRBD2	TRBV7-8	TGTGCCAGCAGCTTACCAGCGGGAACAACCTACGAGCAGTACTTC	CASSLPAGTTYEQYF
TRBJ2-7	few	TRBD2	TRBV7-3	TGTGCCAGAGCGGGGGAAGCATTCTACGAGCAGTACTTC	CARAGEAFYEQYF
TRBJ2-2	few	.	TRBV5-1	TGCGCCAGCAGCTTGACAGGGATTACCGGGGAGCTGTTTTTT	CASSLTGITGELFF
TRBJ2-7	few	.	TRBV2	TGTGCCAGCAGCGGGAGCACCCTTTACCAGCAGTACTTC	CASSGSTLYQQYF
TRBJ2-3	few	.	TRBV10-3	TGTGCCATCAATACCGGGACTCAGACAGATACGCAGTATTTT	CAINTGTQTDTQYF
TRBJ2-3	few	TRBD1	TRBV27	TGTGCCAGCAGTTTGACAGGGGGTTTCACAGATACGCAGTATTTT	CASSLTGGFTDTQYF